Sequencing of this T cell receptor (beta chain) was carried out in a study of T cells in narcolepsy. At the level of the study: Patients with NT1 or NT2 and healthy control donors were enrolled.

This clone was detected only a few times. Its target is unknown. Germline lookup yields CDR1 SNHLY and CDR2 FYNNEI. The CDR3 covers 13 residues. V lost 4 bases and J 6 bases, leaving 9 bases between the germline ends. The data were produced by immunoSEQ multiplex PCR, yet TCRdb's version contains in-frame clones alone and is incomplete. The table records 25,000 to 35,000 clones, 83% of them present only once. Study observations and caveats: Some memory CD4+ repertoires had no autoreactive clone sequences. Comparing one patient's CSF and blood CD4+ clonotypes highlighted HCRT- and TRIB2-specific autoreactive clonotypes. Reportedly, autoreactive clonotypes were serially detected in patients' blood but not controls'.

The TCR originated in a human donor in good health. The sample consisted of memory (CD45RA-) CD4+ T cells from blood. The chain has TRBV2 and TRBJ2-2; the D is unclear. The CDR3 nucleotides are TGTGCCAGCAGTGTGGAAGGGCCCGGGGAGCTGTTTTTT. It encodes CASSVEGPGELFF.